A selection of T cell receptor beta chains follows, all from one sample in a study of identical twins. Each CDR3 protein gets one entry after TCRdb re-called the 5' RACE reads with MiXCR. The sample includes more than 650,000 distinct CDR3 sequences, approximately 6.1% seen only once; the top ten take around 1.7%. Sequences were obtained from naive T cells sorted from blood. Receptor source: a man between 18 and 35 years old in good health. The CDR3 runs from the conserved cysteine through the conserved F or W. Fields, in order: D gene, J gene, clone size, CDR3 length, V gene, CDR3 protein, CDR3 DNA. D genes are given only for firm matches. Some rows have no size entry. The others give once, few or many, or a class for an expanded clone.

d_call: .
j_call: TRBJ1-5
clone_size: .
cdr3_length: 14
v_call: TRBV20-1
cdr3_aa: CSALDRKFNQPQHF
cdr3_nt: TGCAGTGCTTTGGACAGAAAATTCAATCAGCCCCAGCATTTT

d_call: .
j_call: TRBJ2-2
clone_size: .
cdr3_length: 15
v_call: TRBV5-1
cdr3_aa: CASSPMTGNTGELFF
cdr3_nt: TGCGCCAGCAGCCCGATGACAGGGAACACCGGGGAGCTGTTTTTT

d_call: TRBD2
j_call: TRBJ2-4
clone_size: few
cdr3_length: 18
v_call: TRBV20-1
cdr3_aa: CSARGMAGGRQAKNIQYF
cdr3_nt: TGCAGTGCTAGAGGGATGGCGGGCGGGAGACAAGCCAAAAACATTCAGTACTTC

d_call: .
j_call: TRBJ1-1
clone_size: .
cdr3_length: 12
v_call: TRBV19
cdr3_aa: CASRDKNTEAFF
cdr3_nt: TGTGCCAGTAGAGACAAGAACACTGAAGCTTTCTTT

d_call: TRBD2
j_call: TRBJ2-3
clone_size: .
cdr3_length: 18
v_call: TRBV7-3
cdr3_aa: CASSLSPPSGRAPNTQYF
cdr3_nt: TGTGCCAGCAGCTTAAGCCCTCCTAGCGGGAGGGCCCCAAATACGCAGTATTTT

d_call: .
j_call: TRBJ1-1
clone_size: .
cdr3_length: 12
v_call: TRBV2
cdr3_aa: CASYYVDTEAFF
cdr3_nt: TGTGCCAGCTATTACGTTGACACTGAAGCTTTCTTT

d_call: TRBD2
j_call: TRBJ2-3
clone_size: few
cdr3_length: 17
v_call: TRBV12-3/TRBV12-4
cdr3_aa: CASSLQGLAGGSDTQYF
cdr3_nt: TGTGCCAGCAGTTTACAGGGACTAGCGGGAGGTTCGGATACGCAGTATTTT

d_call: TRBD1
j_call: TRBJ2-5
clone_size: few
cdr3_length: 15
v_call: TRBV6-5
cdr3_aa: CASSTAWTGPVGQYF
cdr3_nt: TGTGCCAGCAGTACTGCGTGGACAGGGCCTGTTGGCCAGTACTTC

d_call: TRBD1
j_call: TRBJ2-1
clone_size: many
cdr3_length: 15
v_call: TRBV10-3
cdr3_aa: CAITPGQTLGNEQFF
cdr3_nt: TGTGCCATCACCCCGGGACAGACCCTGGGCAATGAGCAGTTCTTC

d_call: .
j_call: TRBJ2-3
clone_size: few
cdr3_length: 13
v_call: TRBV7-3
cdr3_aa: CASSSGGADTQYF
cdr3_nt: TGTGCCAGCAGCTCGGGTGGGGCAGATACGCAGTATTTT

d_call: TRBD1
j_call: TRBJ1-1
clone_size: .
cdr3_length: 15
v_call: TRBV4-2
cdr3_aa: CASSQDGQGDTEAFF
cdr3_nt: TGTGCCAGCAGCCAAGACGGGCAGGGGGACACTGAAGCTTTCTTT

d_call: TRBD1
j_call: TRBJ2-1
clone_size: many
cdr3_length: 15
v_call: TRBV20-1
cdr3_aa: CSAASWDRGVNEQFF
cdr3_nt: TGCAGTGCTGCGTCGTGGGACAGGGGGGTCAATGAGCAGTTCTTC

d_call: TRBD1
j_call: TRBJ2-1
clone_size: .
cdr3_length: 15
v_call: TRBV7-3
cdr3_aa: CASSSDRVLYNEQFF
cdr3_nt: TGTGCCAGCAGCTCAGACAGGGTTCTCTACAATGAGCAGTTCTTC

d_call: TRBD1
j_call: TRBJ2-7
clone_size: many
cdr3_length: 16
v_call: TRBV4-3
cdr3_aa: CASSQGGQGGFYEQYF
cdr3_nt: TGCGCCAGCAGCCAAGGGGGACAGGGAGGGTTCTACGAGCAGTACTTC

d_call: TRBD2
j_call: TRBJ2-7
clone_size: many
cdr3_length: 15
v_call: TRBV20-1
cdr3_aa: CSAIPGLADSYEQYF
cdr3_nt: TGCAGTGCTATCCCCGGACTAGCGGACTCCTACGAGCAGTACTTC

d_call: TRBD2
j_call: TRBJ2-1
clone_size: many
cdr3_length: 15
v_call: TRBV28
cdr3_aa: CASSSGLAGADEQFF
cdr3_nt: TGTGCCAGCAGTTCGGGACTAGCGGGAGCGGATGAGCAGTTCTTC

d_call: TRBD2
j_call: TRBJ2-1
clone_size: many
cdr3_length: 17
v_call: TRBV11-1
cdr3_aa: CASSSRAGMLVLGEQFF
cdr3_nt: TGTGCCAGCAGCTCCCGAGCGGGAATGTTAGTATTGGGTGAGCAGTTCTTC

d_call: .
j_call: TRBJ1-1
clone_size: many
cdr3_length: 13
v_call: TRBV20-1
cdr3_aa: CSARVPGGTEAFF
cdr3_nt: TGCAGTGCTAGAGTTCCCGGGGGAACTGAAGCTTTCTTT

d_call: .
j_call: TRBJ2-1
clone_size: many
cdr3_length: 14
v_call: TRBV4-2
cdr3_aa: CASSQASYQREQFF
cdr3_nt: TGTGCCAGCAGCCAAGCAAGTTACCAGCGGGAGCAGTTCTTC

d_call: .
j_call: TRBJ2-3
clone_size: many
cdr3_length: 16
v_call: TRBV12-3/TRBV12-4
cdr3_aa: CASSLIESGGARTQYF
cdr3_nt: TGTGCCAGCAGTTTAATTGAATCTGGGGGAGCGCGCACGCAGTATTTT

d_call: .
j_call: TRBJ2-3
clone_size: many
cdr3_length: 12
v_call: TRBV20-1
cdr3_aa: CSALPTTDTQYF
cdr3_nt: TGCAGTGCTCTCCCCACCACAGATACGCAGTATTTT

d_call: .
j_call: TRBJ1-1
clone_size: many
cdr3_length: 15
v_call: TRBV5-1
cdr3_aa: CASSLSTGLNTEAFF
cdr3_nt: TGCGCCAGCAGCTTGTCAACAGGGCTGAACACTGAAGCTTTCTTT

d_call: .
j_call: TRBJ2-5
clone_size: few
cdr3_length: 16
v_call: TRBV27
cdr3_aa: CASSTLGLARQETQYF
cdr3_nt: TGTGCCAGCAGCACCCTAGGGCTAGCCCGGCAAGAGACCCAGTACTTC

d_call: TRBD1
j_call: TRBJ2-3
clone_size: many
cdr3_length: 15
v_call: TRBV7-6
cdr3_aa: CASSLGPGGVNTQYF
cdr3_nt: TGTGCCAGCAGCTTAGGGCCAGGGGGCGTAAATACGCAGTATTTT

d_call: .
j_call: TRBJ1-5
clone_size: .
cdr3_length: 15
v_call: TRBV15
cdr3_aa: CATSQIRTPDQPQHF
cdr3_nt: TGTGCCACCAGCCAGATCCGGACTCCGGATCAGCCCCAGCATTTT

d_call: .
j_call: TRBJ2-6
clone_size: .
cdr3_length: 14
v_call: TRBV5-1
cdr3_aa: CSSSTSTGANVLTF
cdr3_nt: TGCTCCAGCAGCACTTCGACTGGGGCCAACGTCCTGACTTTC

d_call: .
j_call: TRBJ2-1
clone_size: few
cdr3_length: 16
v_call: TRBV4-3
cdr3_aa: CASSQDFRGVQNEQFF
cdr3_nt: TGCGCCAGCAGCCAAGATTTCCGCGGGGTACAGAATGAGCAGTTCTTC

d_call: .
j_call: TRBJ1-3
clone_size: many
cdr3_length: 16
v_call: TRBV12-3/TRBV12-4
cdr3_aa: CASTSGPQSSGNTIYF
cdr3_nt: TGTGCCAGCACCTCGGGTCCACAAAGCTCTGGAAACACCATATATTTT

d_call: TRBD1
j_call: TRBJ2-2
clone_size: few
cdr3_length: 16
v_call: TRBV5-1
cdr3_aa: CASSINGQGRAGELFF
cdr3_nt: TGCGCCAGCAGCATAAACGGACAGGGGAGGGCCGGGGAGCTGTTTTTT

d_call: .
j_call: TRBJ2-5
clone_size: many
cdr3_length: 18
v_call: TRBV20-1
cdr3_aa: CSARDTALRVLLQETQYF
cdr3_nt: TGCAGTGCTAGAGACACAGCCCTCCGGGTCCTCCTCCAAGAGACCCAGTACTTC

d_call: .
j_call: TRBJ2-3
clone_size: .
cdr3_length: 16
v_call: TRBV6-2/TRBV6-3
cdr3_aa: CASSYYAGATTDTQYF
cdr3_nt: TGTGCCAGCAGTTATTACGCGGGCGCGACCACAGATACGCAGTATTTT

d_call: .
j_call: TRBJ2-3
clone_size: many
cdr3_length: 12
v_call: TRBV7-2
cdr3_aa: CASSLFPGAQYF
cdr3_nt: TGTGCCAGCAGCTTATTCCCGGGTGCGCAGTATTTT

d_call: .
j_call: TRBJ2-3
clone_size: .
cdr3_length: 14
v_call: TRBV4-1
cdr3_aa: CASSQEGRADTQYF
cdr3_nt: TGCGCCAGCAGCCAAGAGGGGCGGGCAGATACGCAGTATTTT

d_call: TRBD1
j_call: TRBJ2-2
clone_size: .
cdr3_length: 19
v_call: TRBV10-1
cdr3_aa: CASNSRPGTGGTNTGELFF
cdr3_nt: TGCGCCAGCAACTCTCGTCCCGGGACAGGGGGCACGAACACCGGGGAGCTGTTTTTT

d_call: .
j_call: TRBJ2-5
clone_size: many
cdr3_length: 18
v_call: TRBV15
cdr3_aa: CATSRLPLLAASEETQYF
cdr3_nt: TGTGCCACCAGCAGACTCCCCCTGTTAGCGGCTTCCGAAGAGACCCAGTACTTC

d_call: .
j_call: TRBJ2-1
clone_size: many
cdr3_length: 12
v_call: TRBV28
cdr3_aa: CASGTRYNEQFF
cdr3_nt: TGTGCCAGCGGGACTCGGTACAATGAGCAGTTCTTC

d_call: TRBD2
j_call: TRBJ2-5
clone_size: many
cdr3_length: 15
v_call: TRBV5-1
cdr3_aa: CASSLGLAEKETQYF
cdr3_nt: TGCGCCAGCAGCTTGGGACTAGCGGAAAAAGAGACCCAGTACTTC

d_call: .
j_call: TRBJ2-1
clone_size: .
cdr3_length: 16
v_call: TRBV5-6
cdr3_aa: CASSEETGRTYNEQFF
cdr3_nt: TGTGCCAGCAGCGAGGAGACGGGACGAACCTACAATGAGCAGTTCTTC

d_call: TRBD1
j_call: TRBJ2-1
clone_size: many
cdr3_length: 14
v_call: TRBV6-1
cdr3_aa: CASRQGSSYNEQFF
cdr3_nt: TGTGCCAGCAGACAGGGGAGCTCCTACAATGAGCAGTTCTTC

d_call: .
j_call: TRBJ2-3
clone_size: .
cdr3_length: 17
v_call: TRBV11-2
cdr3_aa: CASSSGPSVNPTDTQYF
cdr3_nt: TGTGCCAGCAGCTCAGGGCCTAGCGTCAACCCGACAGATACGCAGTATTTT

d_call: .
j_call: TRBJ2-1
clone_size: few
cdr3_length: 13
v_call: TRBV18
cdr3_aa: CASSPRGGDEQFF
cdr3_nt: TGTGCCAGCTCACCACGAGGTGGGGATGAGCAGTTCTTC

d_call: .
j_call: TRBJ2-7
clone_size: few
cdr3_length: 12
v_call: TRBV9
cdr3_aa: CASSPNNYEQYF
cdr3_nt: TGTGCCAGCAGCCCTAACAACTACGAGCAGTACTTC

d_call: .
j_call: TRBJ2-7
clone_size: .
cdr3_length: 14
v_call: TRBV4-3
cdr3_aa: CASSQAAEGGLQYF
cdr3_nt: TGCGCCAGCAGCCAAGCAGCGGAGGGAGGATTGCAGTACTTC

d_call: .
j_call: TRBJ2-7
clone_size: few
cdr3_length: 13
v_call: TRBV4-1
cdr3_aa: CASSQLGPYEQYF
cdr3_nt: TGCGCCAGCAGCCAATTGGGCCCCTACGAGCAGTACTTC

d_call: TRBD1
j_call: TRBJ2-7
clone_size: many
cdr3_length: 15
v_call: TRBV28
cdr3_aa: CASSSPGQGPYEQYF
cdr3_nt: TGTGCCAGCAGTTCACCGGGACAGGGCCCCTACGAGCAGTACTTC

d_call: .
j_call: TRBJ2-7
clone_size: many
cdr3_length: 11
v_call: TRBV12-3/TRBV12-4
cdr3_aa: CASSLGTEQYF
cdr3_nt: TGTGCCAGCAGCCTAGGGACTGAGCAGTACTTC

d_call: .
j_call: TRBJ1-5
clone_size: few
cdr3_length: 13
v_call: TRBV30
cdr3_aa: CAWTGHYNQPQHF
cdr3_nt: TGTGCCTGGACTGGACACTACAATCAGCCCCAGCATTTT

d_call: TRBD2
j_call: TRBJ2-1
clone_size: many
cdr3_length: 14
v_call: TRBV7-8
cdr3_aa: CASSLELGGYEQFF
cdr3_nt: TGTGCCAGCAGCTTAGAACTGGGGGGGTATGAGCAGTTCTTC

d_call: TRBD1
j_call: TRBJ1-2
clone_size: .
cdr3_length: 13
v_call: TRBV7-9
cdr3_aa: CASETGLGYGYTF
cdr3_nt: TGTGCCAGTGAGACAGGGCTAGGCTATGGCTACACCTTC

d_call: TRBD1
j_call: TRBJ1-6
clone_size: .
cdr3_length: 14
v_call: TRBV3-1
cdr3_aa: CASSPGTGTSPLHF
cdr3_nt: TGTGCCAGCAGTCCCGGGACAGGGACTTCACCCCTCCACTTT

d_call: .
j_call: TRBJ2-2
clone_size: .
cdr3_length: 15
v_call: TRBV28
cdr3_aa: CASSLEGFRTGELFF
cdr3_nt: TGTGCCAGCAGTTTGGAGGGTTTCAGGACCGGGGAGCTGTTTTTT

d_call: .
j_call: TRBJ1-5
clone_size: .
cdr3_length: 18
v_call: TRBV5-6
cdr3_aa: CASSQGGHRDNGNQPQHF
cdr3_nt: TGTGCCAGCAGCCAAGGGGGTCACCGGGACAACGGCAATCAGCCCCAGCATTTT

d_call: TRBD2
j_call: TRBJ2-1
clone_size: .
cdr3_length: 13
v_call: TRBV20-1
cdr3_aa: CSPSAGSYNEQFF
cdr3_nt: TGCAGCCCCTCAGCGGGATCCTACAATGAGCAGTTCTTC